These 8 T cell receptor beta chains share one sample of origin, sequenced in a study of OX40 agonist ivuxolimab in advanced cancers. The library was obtained by the immunoSEQ multiplex PCR assay. TCRdb mirrors the immuneACCESS table, restricted to in-frame sequences. Some clones are absent from its copies; in checked studies, under half trace to an unresolved V gene, and the reason for the others is unknown. Here the sample has around 44,000 clones; 70% to 90% occur a single time. Of the sample, 0.38% is held by the ten largest clones. This specimen was CD4+ or CD8+ T cells sorted from blood, taken in a trial of the OX40 agonist ivuxolimab. These receptor sequences come from an adult with an advanced solid tumor such as melanoma, head and neck, liver or kidney cancer.

The rearrangement uses TRBV27 and TRBJ2-7, with D perhaps matching TRBD1 (6 bases). CDR1 is MNHEY and CDR2 is SMNVEV in the germline V gene (reference sequence). V was pared by 2 bases and J by 0 bases, with 11 bases between. This CDR3 comprises 15 residues. The CDR3 bases are TGTGCCAGCAGTTTAAGCTGGGACAACTCCTACGAGCAGTACTTC. This codes for CASSLSWDNSYEQYF.

The V gene is TRBV21-1, the J gene TRBJ2-2; TRBD2 is taken as the D call from the table, unchecked against the DNA. TRBV21-1 is designated a pseudogene. The CDR3 is made up of 15 amino acids. In DNA form, the CDR3 reads TGTGCCAGCAGCAAAGGCGGGGGGTCAACCGGGGAGCTGTTTTTT. This gives the protein CASSKGGGSTGELFF.

V is TRBV6-6 and J is TRBJ1-5; 8 bases are a match to TRBD1. The J segment lost 1 base and the V segment lost 6 bases, leaving 5 bases of the junction unmatched. Germline V gene data show CDR1 as MNHNY and CDR2 as SVGAGI (reference sequence). The CDR3 contains 15 residues. The CDR3 protein is CASRQTGASNQPQHF. The CDR3 DNA is TGTGCCAGCAGGCAGACAGGGGCGAGCAATCAGCCCCAGCATTTT.

A single count supports this clone. The chain carries TRBV6-5 and TRBJ2-7; TRBD1 matches 7 bases. The CDR3 has 12 residues. V lost 6 bases and J lost 5; bases outside the gene matches: 4. CDR1 is MNHEY, CDR2 SVGAGI, per germline. CDR3 sequence: CASRDRVDEQYF. In DNA form, the CDR3 reads TGTGCCAGCAGAGACAGGGTGGACGAGCAGTACTTC.

The rearrangement uses TRBV2 and TRBJ2-5; 9 bases agree with TRBD1. The CDR3 spans 14 residues. Unmatched junction bases numbered 0, after V lost 1 base and J lost 3 bases. The germline V gene encodes CDR1 SNHLY and CDR2 FYNNEI. CDR3 in DNA: TGTGCCAGCAGTGAAGGGACAGGGGAAGAGACCCAGTACTTC. Translating it yields CASSEGTGEETQYF.

The chain has TRBV6-5 and TRBJ1-1; D is perhaps TRBD1 (5 bases). Germline CDR1 MNHEY, CDR2 SVGAGI. There are 15 residues in the CDR3. V was clipped by 0 bases and J by 4 bases, with 12 bases between them. CDR3 nucleotide sequence: TGTGCCAGCAGTTACTCGGGGGGAACAGGCACTGAAGCTTTCTTT. It is translated as CASSYSGGTGTEAFF.

This chain links TRBV11-3 with TRBJ2-7, with D possibly being TRBD1 (6 bases). V shed 2 bases and J shed 5 bases, with 16 bases lying between them. This CDR3 is 15 amino acids long. The germline CDR1 and CDR2 sequences are SGHNT and YENEEA. As DNA, the CDR3 is TGTGCCAGCAGCTTAAATCAGGGGAGTACCGACGAGCAGTACTTC. This gives the protein CASSLNQGSTDEQYF.

The CDR3 spells CASSLGVSGQVSTDTQYF. CDR3 bases: TGTGCCAGCAGCCTGGGGGTCTCGGGACAGGTGAGCACAGATACGCAGTATTTT. This rearrangement joins TRBV5-6 to TRBJ2-3, with 8 bases lining up with TRBD1. The junction had 13 bases not matched to a gene; V was cut back by 4 bases and J by 0 bases. The CDR3 is 18 amino acids. Germline V lookup: CDR1 SGHDT, CDR2 YYEEEE.